The 31 T cell receptor beta chains below all came from one sample that was sequenced in a study of metastatic and nonmetastatic thyroid tumors. Patients were all untreated before their thyroid surgery. TCRdb re-clonotyped the PCR reads through MiXCR. The profile shows about 27,000 clones, roughly 17% of them singletons. Input material: blood. These receptors all stem from a male donor with papillary thyroid cancer or a benign thyroid nodule (not recorded which). Some clones in this sample may be carry-over from other donors' samples.

This clone was counted at least ten times. This chain connects TRBV7-9 to TRBJ2-1, with 10 nucleotides matching TRBD2. With V trimmed by 1 base and J by 9 bases, 6 bases remained unmatched. The CDR3 totals 15 residues. Germline CDR1 and CDR2: SEHNR and FQNEAQ (reference sequence). The CDR3 reads CASSLVASGSGEQFF. CDR3 nucleotides: TGTGCCAGCAGCTTAGTGGCTAGCGGGAGCGGTGAGCAGTTCTTC.

In its sample, this clone was seen many times. Other DNA sequences in this specimen translate into the identical CDR3. V and J are TRBV20-1 and TRBJ2-7; D uncertain. The CDR3 sequence is 12 residues long. The V end was cut by 7 bases, the J end by 0 bases, with 10 bases between. Germline V gives CDR1 DFQATT, CDR2 SNEGSKA (reference sequence). The CDR3 DNA is TGCAGTGTCGGCGGTGCCTCCTACGAGCAGTACTTC. Its translation: CSVGGASYEQYF.

The rearrangement joins TRBV6-2 or TRBV6-3 to TRBJ1-3; D gene unclear. From germline, CDR1 is MNHEY and CDR2 SVGEGT. Trimming stripped 0 bases from V and 2 bases from J, with 23 bases between. This CDR3 has 20 amino acids. The CDR3 here is CASSYSKELSDIRPGNTIYF. CDR3 DNA: TGTGCCAGCAGTTACTCGAAAGAGCTCTCTGACATCCGCCCTGGAAACACCATATATTTT.

This clone was detected only a few times. This rearrangement joins TRBV11-2 to TRBJ2-1; D perhaps matches TRBD2 (7 bases). The CDR3 is 16 residues long. Trimming pared 5 bases from V and 5 bases from J, leaving 19 bases between. CDR1 and CDR2 (germline): SGHAT, FQNNGV. In nucleotides, the CDR3 is TGTGCCAGCAGCCCTAGGGGGGGAGTTAAAAACAATGAGCAGTTCTTC. It is translated as CASSPRGGVKNNEQFF.

This clone was seen repeatedly, ten times or more. The chain couples TRBV28 to TRBJ2-7, with TRBD2 matching over 9 bases. From germline, CDR1 is MDHEN and CDR2 SYDVKM. The CDR3 sequence is 17 residues long. V lost 6 bases and J lost 4; bases outside the gene matches: 16. The CDR3 loop reads CASSPTAREGPVYEQYF. The CDR3 bases are TGTGCCAGCAGCCCGACGGCGCGGGAGGGGCCAGTATACGAGCAGTACTTC.

Comment on this clone: One end of the junction varies from germline; a read error may be responsible. CDR3 loop: CVSSLTRGYEQYF. CDR3 coding DNA: TGTGTCAGCAGCCTCACGAGGGGCTACGAGCAGTACTTC. The chain combines TRBV11-1 with TRBJ2-7, with D perhaps matching TRBD1 or TRBD2 (5 bases each). The length of the CDR3 is 13 residues. Germline V CDR1 and CDR2: SGHAT, FQDESV (reference sequence).

This clone was seen repeatedly, ten times or more. V and J are TRBV20-1 and TRBJ1-1, with D possibly TRBD1 on 5 matching bases. Trimming took off 0 bases at V and 6 bases at J, with 17 bases between the two ends. The germline gives CDR1 DFQATT, CDR2 SNEGSKA (reference sequence). The CDR3 totals 15 residues. CDR3 sequence (DNA): TGCAGTGCTAGAGATTCGGGGGGTCTGGGGTCTGAAGCTTTCTTT. Protein sequence: CSARDSGGLGSEAFF.

The chain uses TRBV28 and TRBJ2-7; 9 positions agree with TRBD1. Germline-derived CDR1 and CDR2 are MDHEN and SYDVKM. V dropped 6 bases and J dropped 3; count of bases not matched to a gene: 12. The CDR3 loop spans 16 amino acids. The CDR3 coding sequence is TGTGCCAGCAGACGTTCTAACAGGGGGCTCCTCTACGAGCAGTACTTC. Translated, it gives CASRRSNRGLLYEQYF.

At least ten counts were recorded for this clone. The CDR3 loop is CSVGTDYGYTF. The CDR3 nucleotides read TGCAGCGTCGGGACGGATTATGGCTACACCTTC. The V gene is TRBV29-1, the J gene TRBJ1-2, with D perhaps matching TRBD1 (5 bases). Germline V gives CDR1 SQVTM, CDR2 ANQGSEA. Trimming shortened V by 6 bases and J by 5 bases, and 10 bases separated the two germline ends. This CDR3 contains 11 residues.

This clone was seen a handful of times. Sequence at one end of the junction differs from germline and may be a read error. The chain has TRBV2 and TRBJ2-7; no firm D call. The germline V gene has CDR1 SNHLY and CDR2 FYNNEI. The CDR3 length is 14 residues. The CDR3 sequence: CAGSEAQVSYEQYF. In DNA form, the CDR3 reads TGTGCCGGCAGTGAAGCGCAAGTTTCCTACGAGCAGTACTTC.

This clone is medium-sized (0.01 to 0.1%) within its sample. V is TRBV11-2 and J is TRBJ1-2, with a tentative D call TRBD1 (5 bases). V was shortened by 7 bases and J by 7 bases, with 13 bases between the two germline ends. Germline loops: CDR1 SGHAT, CDR2 FQNNGV. This CDR3 is built from 12 residues. CDR3 amino acids: CASTLLGVGYTF. CDR3 in DNA: TGTGCCAGCACCCTATTGGGGGTTGGCTACACCTTC.

V gene TRBV6-6 combines with J gene TRBJ1-1; D call uncertain. Germline V gene lookup returns CDR1 MNHNY and CDR2 SVGAGI (reference sequence). Trimming pared 5 bases from V and 2 bases from J, leaving 24 bases between. This CDR3 is 18 amino acids long. For the CDR3, the DNA is TGTGCCAGCAGTACTAAGGTCCGTCCCAACGCTTATAACACTGAAGCTTTCTTT. It specifies CASSTKVRPNAYNTEAFF.

This clone appeared many times. The V call is TRBV14, the J call TRBJ2-1; 9 nucleotides align to TRBD2. V trimming: 1 base; J trimming: 6 bases; junction bases outside the gene matches: 4. This CDR3 has 15 residues. Germline V CDR1 and CDR2: SGHDN, FVKESK. The DNA for the CDR3 is TGTGCCAGCAGCCAAGGGCTAGCGGGAAGCAATGAGCAGTTCTTC. This encodes CASSQGLAGSNEQFF.

The table lists this clone with many counts. The gene calls are TRBV20-1 and TRBJ2-7; 7 bases fit TRBD1. The germline V gene has CDR1 DFQATT and CDR2 SNEGSKA (reference sequence). The V and J ends lost 7 bases and 7 bases, in that order; junction bases with no gene match: 19. The CDR3 length is 15 residues. The chain's CDR3 is CSVLLGDRRPGEQYF. CDR3 nucleotide sequence: TGCAGTGTATTATTAGGGGACAGACGACCGGGGGAGCAGTACTTC.

This clone was detected only a few times. The junction does not match germline at one end; this may be a read error. This chain connects TRBV7-8 to TRBJ2-7; TRBD2 is a possible D gene (6 bases). Germline lookup yields CDR1 SGHVS and CDR2 FQNEAQ. CDR3 length: 16 amino acids. DNA of the CDR3: TGTGCCAGCAGCTCAACTCGACTAGTGGGATTTGACGAGCGGTACTTC. This encodes CASSSTRLVGFDERYF.

This clone was seen at least ten times. V usage is TRBV7-6 and J usage is TRBJ2-7; no firm D call. From germline, CDR1 is SGHVS and CDR2 FNYEAQ. V was trimmed by 2 bases and J by 2 bases, leaving 13 bases between them. The CDR3 runs to 15 residues. Here the CDR3 reads CASSLYARSPYEQYF. CDR3 in DNA: TGTGCCAGCAGCTTATATGCGCGGTCCCCCTACGAGCAGTACTTC.

This clone was detected many times. The CDR3, as DNA: TGTGCCAGCTCATCCTCACTTGGGGCAGATACGCAGTATTTT. This encodes CASSSSLGADTQYF. V gene TRBV18 combines with J gene TRBJ2-3, with unresolved D. Trimming removed 5 bases from V and 4 bases from J, with 13 bases in between. Germline values: CDR1 KGHSH, CDR2 LQKENI. There are 14 residues in the CDR3.

This clone showed up many times. The chain is built from TRBV24-1 and TRBJ2-1, with D hard to call. The germline V gene has CDR1 KGHDR and CDR2 SFDVKD. Trimming took 3 bases from V and 2 from J, leaving 13 bases between them. The CDR3 has 16 amino acids. The CDR3 here is CATSDPGPSTYNEQFF. The CDR3 nucleotides read TGTGCCACCAGTGATCCAGGACCCTCTACCTACAATGAGCAGTTCTTC.

This clone has more than one count but fewer than ten. The chain joins TRBV27 to TRBJ2-1; 9 positions agree with TRBD2. The J segment lost 5 bases and the V segment lost 7 bases, leaving 9 bases of the junction unmatched. Per the germline V gene, CDR1 is MNHEY and CDR2 is SMNVEV (reference sequence). This CDR3 is 15 amino acids long. CDR3 nucleotides: TGTGCCAGCAATTCAGCGACTAGCGGCGACAATGAGCAGTTCTTC. Protein: CASNSATSGDNEQFF.

This clone was counted at least ten times. The sample has other DNA sequences that encode this CDR3 too. This chain links TRBV6-5 with TRBJ2-7; D remains ambiguous. The germline CDR1 and CDR2 sequences are MNHEY and SVGAGI. The CDR3 spans 14 residues. The V end lost 2 bases, the J end lost 0 bases, and 8 bases lay between the germline ends. The CDR3 reads CASSYRLDSYEQYF. The CDR3 region has the DNA TGTGCCAGCAGTTACAGGCTGGACTCCTACGAGCAGTACTTC.

This clone has ten or more counts. In DNA, the CDR3 is TGTGCCAGCAGCTTAAGTAGGAGACTAGCGAACATCACAGATACGCAGTATTTT. Translated, it gives CASSLSRRLANITDTQYF. The chain is built from TRBV11-1 and TRBJ2-3; 8 nucleotides line up with TRBD2. Germline lookup yields CDR1 SGHAT and CDR2 FQDESV (reference sequence). The CDR3 has 18 residues. J lost 2 bases, V lost 2 bases, and 12 bases had no gene match.

This chain connects TRBV4-1 to TRBJ1-2; 8 bases agree with TRBD1. Germline trimming cut 2 bases from V and 2 bases from J; bases unmatched to any gene: 1. The CDR3 contains 14 residues. Germline-derived CDR1 and CDR2 are MGHRA and YSYEKL. The CDR3 coding sequence is TGCGCCAGCAGCCAAAGGACAGGGAACTATGGCTACACCTTC. Its protein is CASSQRTGNYGYTF.

This clone was detected ten times or more. The chain links TRBV5-1 to TRBJ2-1; the match to TRBD2 covers 10 bases. The CDR3 extends over 15 amino acids. Germline values: CDR1 SGHRS, CDR2 YFSETQ. The trim removed 4 bases at V and 5 bases at J, leaving 6 bases unmatched. CDR3 DNA sequence: TGCGCCAGCAGCCCGGACCTAGCGGGGGACAATGAGCAGTTCTTC. Its protein product is CASSPDLAGDNEQFF.

This clone was recorded a few times. The chain recombines TRBV12-3 or TRBV12-4 with TRBJ2-7, with 8 nucleotides matching TRBD1. V gave up 6 bases and J gave up 5 bases; unmatched junction bases: 9. The CDR3 totals 14 residues. In nucleotides, the CDR3 is TGTGCCAGCAGCGACGGACAGGGTCTGAACGAGCAGTACTTC. Residues: CASSDGQGLNEQYF.

This clone ranks as medium-sized. The chain combines TRBV13 with TRBJ1-2; maybe TRBD1 (5 bases). V lost 2 bases, J lost 5 bases, and 9 bases lay in between. The germline V gene encodes CDR1 PRHDT and CDR2 FYEKMQ (reference sequence). CDR3 length equals 13 residues. CDR3 amino acids: CASSLRQGYGYTF. The CDR3 DNA reads as TGTGCCAGCAGCTTACGTCAGGGTTATGGCTACACCTTC.

This clone was observed a handful of times. The rearrangement joins TRBV6-1 to TRBJ1-2; 9 bases agree with TRBD1. The CDR3 covers 14 residues. Germline V gene sequence: CDR1 MNHNS, CDR2 SASEGT. After removal of 6 bases from V and 3 bases from J, the junction contained 5 bases not matched to a gene. CDR3 amino acids: CASSMGQGDYGYTF. CDR3 sequence (DNA): TGTGCCAGCAGCATGGGACAGGGAGACTATGGCTACACCTTC.

This clone was detected only a few times. One end of the junction varies from germline; a read error may be responsible. J is TRBJ2-3 and V is TRBV2, with D unclear. CDR1 is SNHLY, CDR2 FYNNEI, per germline. The CDR3 covers 15 residues. CDR3 protein: CASRPPQLPTDTHYF. CDR3 DNA: TGTGCCAGCAGACCGCCGCAGCTGCCCACAGATACGCATTATTTT.

Ten or more counts support this clone. V usage is TRBV9 and J usage is TRBJ2-7; TRBD1 might be the D (6 bases). Looked up from germline, CDR1 is SGDLS and CDR2 is YYNGEE. This CDR3 region has 13 residues. Trimming cost V 3 bases and J 6 bases, with 13 bases left between them. The CDR3 here is CASSGNRDREQYF. CDR3 DNA sequence: TGTGCCAGCAGCGGAAACAGGGACCGCGAGCAGTACTTC.

This clone has a count of ten or more. This may stem from a read error, because a much larger clone lies one nucleotide away. This rearrangement joins TRBV5-1 to TRBJ1-1, with a tentative D call TRBD1 (5 bases). Germline assignment: CDR1 SGHRS and CDR2 YFSETQ. V was cut by 7 bases and J by 4 bases, with 17 bases left in between. The CDR3 sequence is 14 residues long. The CDR3 coding sequence is TGCGCCAGCGGCCCGACAGCCGGTGGCACTGAAGCTTTCTTT. This encodes CASGPTAGGTEAFF.

This clone qualifies as medium-sized (0.01 to 0.1%). The chain has TRBV20-1 and TRBJ2-7; 9 bases are a match to TRBD1. The junction had 7 bases not matched to a gene; V was cut back by 3 bases and J by 1 base. Germline V gene sequence: CDR1 DFQATT, CDR2 SNEGSKA (reference sequence). This CDR3 has 15 amino acids. The DNA of the CDR3 is TGCAGTGCTAGTTCACCGGGACAGGGATCCTACGAGCAGTACTTC. Translating it yields CSASSPGQGSYEQYF.

Comments on this clone: A read error may produce the germline difference seen at one junction end. The V call is TRBV6-5, the J call TRBJ2-7; D is unresolved. The CDR3 covers 13 residues. The V gene's germline CDR1 is MNHEY and CDR2 SVGAGI. The CDR3 DNA reads as TGTGCCAGCGGTTACTGGCAGTCCTACGAGCAGTACTTC. Translated, it gives CASGYWQSYEQYF.